What follows describes a single T cell receptor (beta chain). This specimen comes from a study of blood T cell repertoires in COVID-19. About the study: COVID-19 samples from acute and convalescent phases originated in the United States, Italy and Spain.

V gave up 4 bases and J gave up 4 bases, with 4 bases separating them. The CDR3 has 11 amino acids. In germline, CDR1 is MNHEY, CDR2 SVGEGT. Using immunoSEQ multiplex PCR, the repertoire was profiled, and TCRdb retains in-frame clones only, with some absent. The profile shows about 200,000 clones, 80% to 90% of them singletons. The receptor was derived from a woman aged 40 to 50 with acute COVID-19. The rearrangement uses TRBV6-2 or TRBV6-3 and TRBJ1-2; D is unresolved. Material: PBMCs or T cells enriched from blood (not recorded which). The CDR3 protein is CASSFGYGYTF. In DNA form, the CDR3 reads TGTGCCAGCAGTTTCGGCTATGGCTACACCTTC.